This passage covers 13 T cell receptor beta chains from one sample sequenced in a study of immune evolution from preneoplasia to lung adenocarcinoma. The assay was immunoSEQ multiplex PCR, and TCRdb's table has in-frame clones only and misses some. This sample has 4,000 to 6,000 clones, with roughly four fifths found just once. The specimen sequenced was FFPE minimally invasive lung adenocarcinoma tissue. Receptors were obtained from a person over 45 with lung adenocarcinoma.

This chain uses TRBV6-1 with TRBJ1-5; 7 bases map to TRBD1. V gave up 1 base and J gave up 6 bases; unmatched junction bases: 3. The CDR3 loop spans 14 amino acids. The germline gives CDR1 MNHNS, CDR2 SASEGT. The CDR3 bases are TGTGCCAGCAGTGAAGGTAGGGGGCCTCAGCCCCAGCATTTT. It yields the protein CASSEGRGPQPQHF.

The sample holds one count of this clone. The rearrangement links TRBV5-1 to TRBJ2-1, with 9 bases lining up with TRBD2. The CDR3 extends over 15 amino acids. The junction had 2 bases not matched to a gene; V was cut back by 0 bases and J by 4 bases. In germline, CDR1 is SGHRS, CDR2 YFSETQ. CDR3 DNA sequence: TGCGCCAGCAGCTTGGCTAGCGGGAATTACAATGAGCAGTTCTTC. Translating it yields CASSLASGNYNEQFF.

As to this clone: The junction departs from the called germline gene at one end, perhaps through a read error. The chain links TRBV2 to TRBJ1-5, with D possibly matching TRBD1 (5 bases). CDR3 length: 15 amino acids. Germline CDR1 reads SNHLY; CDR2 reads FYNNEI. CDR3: CASTPSGGGNQPHHF. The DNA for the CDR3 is TGTGCCAGCACCCCAAGCGGGGGTGGCAATCAGCCCCATCATTTT.

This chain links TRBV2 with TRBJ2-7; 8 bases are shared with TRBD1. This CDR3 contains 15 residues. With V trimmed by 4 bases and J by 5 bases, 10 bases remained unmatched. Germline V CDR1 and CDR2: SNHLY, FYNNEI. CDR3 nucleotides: TGTGCCAGCAGTGGCAGCGGCAGGGGGCTAGACGAGCAGTACTTC. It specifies CASSGSGRGLDEQYF. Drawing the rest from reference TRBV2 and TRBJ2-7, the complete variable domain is EPEVTQTPSHQVTQMGQEVILRCVPISNHLYFYWYRQILGQKVEFLVSFYNNEISEKSEIFDDQFSVERPDGSNFTLKIRSTKLEDSAMYFCASSGSGRGLDEQYFGPGTRLTVT.

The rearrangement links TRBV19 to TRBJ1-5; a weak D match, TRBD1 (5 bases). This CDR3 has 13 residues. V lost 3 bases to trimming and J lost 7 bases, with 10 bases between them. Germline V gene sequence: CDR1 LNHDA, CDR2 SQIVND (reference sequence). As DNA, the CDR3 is TGTGCCAGTAGTATGCAGGGAGGCCAGCCCCAGCATTTT. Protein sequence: CASSMQGGQPQHF.

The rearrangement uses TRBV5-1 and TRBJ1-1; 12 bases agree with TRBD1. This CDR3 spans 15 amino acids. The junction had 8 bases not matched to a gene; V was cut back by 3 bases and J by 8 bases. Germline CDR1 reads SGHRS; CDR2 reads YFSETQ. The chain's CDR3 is CASSWTGTGGDEAFF. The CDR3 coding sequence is TGCGCCAGCAGCTGGACCGGGACAGGGGGCGACGAAGCTTTCTTT.

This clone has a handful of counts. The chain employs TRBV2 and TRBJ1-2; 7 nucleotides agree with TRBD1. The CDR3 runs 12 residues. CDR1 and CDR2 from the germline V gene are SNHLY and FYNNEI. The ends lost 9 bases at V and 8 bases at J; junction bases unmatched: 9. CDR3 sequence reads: CARQQGIVGYTF. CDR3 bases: TGTGCCAGACAACAGGGGATTGTAGGCTACACCTTC. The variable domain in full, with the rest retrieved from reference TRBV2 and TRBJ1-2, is EPEVTQTPSHQVTQMGQEVILRCVPISNHLYFYWYRQILGQKVEFLVSFYNNEISEKSEIFDDQFSVERPDGSNFTLKIRSTKLEDSAMYFCARQQGIVGYTFGSGTRLTVV.

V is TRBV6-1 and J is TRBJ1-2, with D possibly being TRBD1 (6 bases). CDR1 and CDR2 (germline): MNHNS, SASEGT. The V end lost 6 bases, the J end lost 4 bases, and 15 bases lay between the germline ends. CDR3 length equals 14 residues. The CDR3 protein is CASRDYGQTYGYTF. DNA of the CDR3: TGTGCCAGCAGAGACTATGGACAGACCTATGGCTACACCTTC.

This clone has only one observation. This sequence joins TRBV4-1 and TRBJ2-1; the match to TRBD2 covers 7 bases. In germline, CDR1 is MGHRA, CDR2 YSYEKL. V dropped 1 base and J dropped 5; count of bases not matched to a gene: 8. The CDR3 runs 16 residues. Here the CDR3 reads CASSQGRTRGDNEQFF. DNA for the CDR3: TGCGCCAGCAGCCAAGGCCGGACCCGGGGGGACAATGAGCAGTTCTTC.

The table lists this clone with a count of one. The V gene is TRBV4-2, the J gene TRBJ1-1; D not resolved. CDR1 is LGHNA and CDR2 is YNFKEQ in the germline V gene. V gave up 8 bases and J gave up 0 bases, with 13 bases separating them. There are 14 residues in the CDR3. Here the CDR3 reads CASRKKAMNTEAFF. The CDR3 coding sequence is TGTGCCAGCCGGAAGAAAGCCATGAACACTGAAGCTTTCTTT.

The CDR3 DNA reads TGTGCCAGCAGCCTGGGGGGGGAGGGGAAACTGTTTTTT. As protein: CASSLGGEGKLFF. This rearrangement joins TRBV28 to TRBJ1-4; perhaps TRBD1 as D (5 bases). Germline-derived CDR1 and CDR2 are MDHEN and SYDVKM. CDR3 length: 13 residues. V lost 6 bases to trimming and J lost 11 bases, with 16 bases between them.

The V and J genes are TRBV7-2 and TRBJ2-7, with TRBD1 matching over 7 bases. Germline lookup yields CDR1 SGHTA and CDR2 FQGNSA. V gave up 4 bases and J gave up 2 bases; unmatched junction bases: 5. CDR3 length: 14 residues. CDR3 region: CASSSRQGPYEQYF. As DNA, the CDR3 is TGTGCCAGCAGCTCACGACAGGGACCCTACGAGCAGTACTTC. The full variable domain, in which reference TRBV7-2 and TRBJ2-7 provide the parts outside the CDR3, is GAGVSQSPSNKVTEKGKDVELRCDPISGHTALYWYRQSLGQGLEFLIYFQGNSAPDKSGLPSDRFSAERTGGSVSTLTIQRTQQEDSAVYLCASSSRQGPYEQYFGPGTRLTVT.

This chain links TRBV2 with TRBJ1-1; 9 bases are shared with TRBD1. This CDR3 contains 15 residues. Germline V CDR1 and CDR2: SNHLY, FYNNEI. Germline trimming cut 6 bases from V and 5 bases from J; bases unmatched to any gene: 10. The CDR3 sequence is CASRDHRGLRTEAFF. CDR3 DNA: TGTGCCAGCAGGGATCACAGGGGGCTTCGGACTGAAGCTTTCTTT.